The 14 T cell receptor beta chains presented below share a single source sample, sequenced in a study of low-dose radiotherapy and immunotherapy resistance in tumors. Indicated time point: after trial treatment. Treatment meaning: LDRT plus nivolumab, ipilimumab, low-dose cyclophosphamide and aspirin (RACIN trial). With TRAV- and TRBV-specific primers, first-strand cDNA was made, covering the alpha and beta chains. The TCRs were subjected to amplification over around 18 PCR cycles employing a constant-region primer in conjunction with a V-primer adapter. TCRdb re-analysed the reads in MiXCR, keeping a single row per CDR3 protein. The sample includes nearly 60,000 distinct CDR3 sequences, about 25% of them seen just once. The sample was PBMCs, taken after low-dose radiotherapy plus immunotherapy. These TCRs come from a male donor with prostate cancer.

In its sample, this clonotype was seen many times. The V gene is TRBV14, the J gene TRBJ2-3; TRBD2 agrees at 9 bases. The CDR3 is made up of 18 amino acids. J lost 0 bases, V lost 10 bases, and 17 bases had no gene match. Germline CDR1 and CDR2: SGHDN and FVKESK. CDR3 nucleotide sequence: TGTGCCAACCTCGCCGGAATATGGCGGGGGGGGAGCACAGATACGCAGTATTTT. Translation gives CANLAGIWRGGSTDTQYF.

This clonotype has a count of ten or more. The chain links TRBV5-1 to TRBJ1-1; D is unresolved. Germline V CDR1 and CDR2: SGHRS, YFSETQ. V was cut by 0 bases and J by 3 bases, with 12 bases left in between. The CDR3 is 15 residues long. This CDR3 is CASSLGRSGYTEAFF. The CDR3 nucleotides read TGCGCCAGCAGCTTGGGGCGGAGCGGGTACACTGAAGCTTTCTTT.

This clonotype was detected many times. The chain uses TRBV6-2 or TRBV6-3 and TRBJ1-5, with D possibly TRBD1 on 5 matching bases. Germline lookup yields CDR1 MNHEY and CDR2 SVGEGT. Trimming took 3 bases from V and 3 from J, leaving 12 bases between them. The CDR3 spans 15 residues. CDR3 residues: CASSYYRPNNQPQHF. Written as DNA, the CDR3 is TGTGCCAGCAGTTATTACAGGCCAAACAATCAGCCCCAGCATTTT.

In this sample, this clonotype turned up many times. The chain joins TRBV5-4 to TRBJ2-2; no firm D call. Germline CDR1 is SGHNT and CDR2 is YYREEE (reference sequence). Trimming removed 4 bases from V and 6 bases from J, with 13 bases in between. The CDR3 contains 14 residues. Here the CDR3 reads CASSRTGRSGELFF. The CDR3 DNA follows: TGTGCCAGCAGCAGGACGGGCAGGTCCGGGGAGCTGTTTTTT.

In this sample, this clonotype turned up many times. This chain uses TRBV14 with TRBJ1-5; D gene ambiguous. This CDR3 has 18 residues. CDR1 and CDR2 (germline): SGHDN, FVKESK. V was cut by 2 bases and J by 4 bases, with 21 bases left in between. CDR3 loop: CASSQRWFQATENQPQHF. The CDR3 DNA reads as TGTGCCAGCAGCCAAAGGTGGTTCCAGGCAACTGAAAATCAGCCCCAGCATTTT. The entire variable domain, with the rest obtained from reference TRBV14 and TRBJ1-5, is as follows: EAGVTQFPSHSVIEKGQTVTLRCDPISGHDNLYWYRRVMGKEIKFLLHFVKESKQDESGMPNNRFLAERTGGTYSTLKVQPAELEDSGVYFCASSQRWFQATENQPQHFGDGTRLSIL.

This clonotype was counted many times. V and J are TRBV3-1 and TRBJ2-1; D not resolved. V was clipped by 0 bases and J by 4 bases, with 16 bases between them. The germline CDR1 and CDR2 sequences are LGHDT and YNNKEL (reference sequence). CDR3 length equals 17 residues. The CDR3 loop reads CASSQEGSGREYNEQFF. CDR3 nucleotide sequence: TGTGCCAGCAGCCAAGAGGGTTCGGGCAGAGAATACAATGAGCAGTTCTTC.

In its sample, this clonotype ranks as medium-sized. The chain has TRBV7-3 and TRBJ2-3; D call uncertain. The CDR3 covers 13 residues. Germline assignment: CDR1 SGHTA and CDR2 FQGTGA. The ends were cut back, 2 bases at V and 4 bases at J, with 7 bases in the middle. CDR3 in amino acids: CASSLVGSDTQYF. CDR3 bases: TGTGCCAGCAGCTTAGTCGGTTCAGATACGCAGTATTTT.

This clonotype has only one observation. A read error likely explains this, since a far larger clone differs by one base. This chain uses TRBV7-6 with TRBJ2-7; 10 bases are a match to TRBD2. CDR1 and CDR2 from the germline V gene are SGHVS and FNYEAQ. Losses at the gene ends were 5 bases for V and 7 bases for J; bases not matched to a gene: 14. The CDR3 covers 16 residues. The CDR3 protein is CASSRRGAGGNNEQYF. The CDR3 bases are TGTGCCAGCAGCCGACGGGGAGCGGGGGGGAACAATGAGCAGTACTTC.

CDR3 nucleotides: TGTGCCAGCAGCCGGGAGTTGGGGGGGCTGGAGACCCAGTACTTC. This codes for CASSRELGGLETQYF. The chain carries TRBV11-2 and TRBJ2-5; a weak D match, TRBD2 (7 bases). This CDR3 is built from 15 residues. Germline V lookup: CDR1 SGHAT, CDR2 FQNNGV. V was cut by 5 bases and J by 5 bases, with 18 bases left in between.

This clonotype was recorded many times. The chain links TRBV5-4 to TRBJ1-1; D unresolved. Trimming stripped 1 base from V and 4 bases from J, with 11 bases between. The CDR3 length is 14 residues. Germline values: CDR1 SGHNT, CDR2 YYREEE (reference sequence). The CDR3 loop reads CASSLRASSTEAFF. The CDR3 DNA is TGTGCCAGCAGCTTGAGGGCATCGAGCACTGAAGCTTTCTTT.

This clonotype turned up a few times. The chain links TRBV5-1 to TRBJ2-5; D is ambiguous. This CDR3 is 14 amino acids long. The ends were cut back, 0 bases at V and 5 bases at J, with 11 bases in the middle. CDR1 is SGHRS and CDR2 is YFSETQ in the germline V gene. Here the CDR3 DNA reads TGCGCCAGCAGCTTGGGGAGCTGGATGGAGACCCAGTACTTC. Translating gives CASSLGSWMETQYF.

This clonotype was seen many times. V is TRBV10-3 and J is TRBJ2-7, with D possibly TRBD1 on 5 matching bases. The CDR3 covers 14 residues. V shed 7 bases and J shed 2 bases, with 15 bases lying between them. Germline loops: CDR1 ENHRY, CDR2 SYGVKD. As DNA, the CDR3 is TGTGCCATCAAGGTCACAGGCGCTGCCTACGAGCAGTACTTC. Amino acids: CAIKVTGAAYEQYF.

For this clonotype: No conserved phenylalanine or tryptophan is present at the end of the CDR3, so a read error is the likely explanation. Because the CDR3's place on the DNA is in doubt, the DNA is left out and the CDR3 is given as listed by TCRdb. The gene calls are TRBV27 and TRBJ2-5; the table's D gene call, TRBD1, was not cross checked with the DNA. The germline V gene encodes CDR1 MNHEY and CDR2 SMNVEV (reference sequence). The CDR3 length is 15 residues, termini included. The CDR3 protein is CASKASVGAPRDPVL.

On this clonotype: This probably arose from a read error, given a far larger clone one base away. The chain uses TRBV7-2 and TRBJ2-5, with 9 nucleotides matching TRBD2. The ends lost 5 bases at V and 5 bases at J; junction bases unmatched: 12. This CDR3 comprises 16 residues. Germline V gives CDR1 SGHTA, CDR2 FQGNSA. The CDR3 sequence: CASSTRTSVGSETQYF. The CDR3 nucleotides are TGTGCCAGCAGCACCAGGACTAGCGTGGGGTCGGAGACCCAGTACTTC.